The source of this T cell receptor beta chain is a study of control samples from healthy donors and cancer patients. This clone has a single count. Sequencing was performed with immunoSEQ multiplex PCR; in TCRdb, only in-frame clones are kept and a portion is missing. The profile shows 150,000 or so clones, just under 95% of them singletons. The germline gives CDR1 MNHNY, CDR2 SVGAGI (reference sequence). Trimming took 4 bases from V and 3 from J; bases not matched to a gene: 5. The CDR3 runs 14 residues. The TCR sequence derives from a man aged 55 to 70 with colorectal cancer. V and J are TRBV6-6 and TRBJ2-5; TRBD1 matches at 7 bases. The specimen was PBMCs. The CDR3 sequence: CASSSHDREETQYF. The CDR3 nucleotides read TGTGCCAGCAGTTCTCACGACAGGGAAGAGACCCAGTACTTC.